The present entry profiles one T cell receptor beta chain with its context. Measured with immunoSEQ multiplex PCR; TCRdb has only the in-frame clones, and not every one. The sample records tens of thousands of clones, around 90% being singletons. The V gene's germline CDR1 is SGHDT and CDR2 YYEEEE. The V end was cut by 5 bases, the J end by 2 bases, with 14 bases between. The CDR3 spans 14 residues. This sample was included in a study of control samples from healthy donors and cancer patients. The sequence was obtained from a woman aged 55-70 years with head and neck cancer. This chain uses TRBV5-6 with TRBJ2-7; D perhaps matches TRBD2 (6 bases). Sequencing input: PBMCs. CDR3 protein: CASRLGLDPYEQYF. As DNA, the CDR3 is TGTGCCAGCAGACTGGGACTGGACCCCTACGAGCAGTACTTC.